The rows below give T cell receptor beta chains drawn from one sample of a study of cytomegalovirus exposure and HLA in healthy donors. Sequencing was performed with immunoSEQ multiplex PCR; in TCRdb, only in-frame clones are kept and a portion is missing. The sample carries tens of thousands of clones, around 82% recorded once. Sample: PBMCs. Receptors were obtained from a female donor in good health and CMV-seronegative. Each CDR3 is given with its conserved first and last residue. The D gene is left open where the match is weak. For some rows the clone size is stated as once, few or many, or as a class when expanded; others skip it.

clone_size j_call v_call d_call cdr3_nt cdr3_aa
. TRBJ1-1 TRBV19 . TGTGCCAGTAGTATGTTCCCGGGGGACACTGAAGCTTTCTTT CASSMFPGDTEAFF
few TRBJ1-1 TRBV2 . TGTGCCAGCACAGGACAGCAGAACACTGAAGCTTTCTTT CASTGQQNTEAFF
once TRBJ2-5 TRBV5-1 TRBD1 TGCGCCAGCAGCCCCGGGACAGGCAAGGCAGAGACCCAGTACTTC CASSPGTGKAETQYF
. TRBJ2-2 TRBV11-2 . TGTGCCAGCAGCTTACTCGCAGCGAACACCGGGGAGCTGTTTTTT CASSLLAANTGELFF
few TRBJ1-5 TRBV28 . TGTGCCAGCAGTTTGTTTCTCTCCTATAGCAATCAGCCCCAGCATTTT CASSLFLSYSNQPQHF
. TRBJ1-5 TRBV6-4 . TGTGCCAGCAGTGACCCCTTCCCCTCCTCTTATCAGCCCCAGCATTTT CASSDPFPSSYQPQHF
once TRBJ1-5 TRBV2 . TGTGCCAGCAGCCAAATTGTGACATCCATTAGCAATCAGCCCCAGCATTTT CASSQIVTSISNQPQHF
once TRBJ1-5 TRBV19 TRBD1 TGTGCCAGTAGTCCCCACTCCACACAGGGGACAAATCAGCCCCAGCATTTT CASSPHSTQGTNQPQHF
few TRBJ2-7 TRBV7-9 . TGTGCCAGCAGCTTAATGGGAGGCGAGCAGTACTTC CASSLMGGEQYF
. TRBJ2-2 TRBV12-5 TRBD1 TGTGCTAGTGGTCCCGACAGGGGGCTGCCGAACACCGGGGAGCTGTTTTTT CASGPDRGLPNTGELFF
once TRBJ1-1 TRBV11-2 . TGTGCCAGCAGCTCACTGACTGAAGCTTTCTTT CASSSLTEAFF
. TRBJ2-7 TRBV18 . TGTGCCAGCTCAACGGATAGACAGGCGTCCTACGAGCAGTACTTC CASSTDRQASYEQYF
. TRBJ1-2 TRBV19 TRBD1 TGTGCCAGTAGTGCCCTGACAGGGGGCGCGGTCTATGGCTACACCTTC CASSALTGGAVYGYTF
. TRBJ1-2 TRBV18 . TGTGCCAGCTCACCACCGGGGGCAGAGATCAACTATGGCTACACCTTC CASSPPGAEINYGYTF
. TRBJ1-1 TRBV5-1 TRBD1 TGCGCCAGCAGAACGGACAGGAACTCAGAAGCTTTCTTT CASRTDRNSEAFF
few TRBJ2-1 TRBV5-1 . TGCGCCAGCGGGTCAGGGCAGGGTCTAAACAATGAGCAGTTCTTC CASGSGQGLNNEQFF
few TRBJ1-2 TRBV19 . TGTGCCAGTAGTACCTATAACTATGGCTACACCTTC CASSTYNYGYTF
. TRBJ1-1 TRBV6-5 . TGTGCCAGCAGGGCCGGGGGGATGAACACTGAAGCTCTCTTT CASRAGGMNTEALF
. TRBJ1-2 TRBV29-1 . TGCAGCGTTTCCGGGGATCCGAGACAGGTGAACTATGGCTACACCTTC CSVSGDPRQVNYGYTF
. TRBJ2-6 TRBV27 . TGTGCCAGCAAACGGGGGGCCCCCTCTGGGGCCAACGTCCTGACTTTC CASKRGAPSGANVLTF
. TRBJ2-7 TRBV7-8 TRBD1 TGTGCCAGCAGCTTAGGAGGACGACAGGGGGTCTACGAGCAGTACTTC CASSLGGRQGVYEQYF
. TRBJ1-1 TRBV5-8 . TGTGCCAGCAGCCGTAGGGGCACTGAAGCTTTCTTT CASSRRGTEAFF
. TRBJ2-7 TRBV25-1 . TGTGCCAGCAGTGACCCACACGGACAGTACTACGAGCAGTACTTC CASSDPHGQYYEQYF
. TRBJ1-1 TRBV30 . TGTGCCTGGAGTACAACGGAGGAGTGGTGGAACACTGAAGCTTTCTTT CAWSTTEEWWNTEAFF
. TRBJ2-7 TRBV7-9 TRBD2 TGTGCTAGCAGCCTGGGGCGGGGGGCTGGGGCCTACGAGCAGTACTTC CASSLGRGAGAYEQYF
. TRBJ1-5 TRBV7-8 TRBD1 TGTGCCAGCAGCTTAGTGGGACAGAGAAGCAATCAGCCCCAGCATTTT CASSLVGQRSNQPQHF
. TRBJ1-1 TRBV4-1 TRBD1 TGCGCCAGCAGCTCGTCAGGGGGTCCAATGAACACTGAAGCTTTCTTT CASSSSGGPMNTEAFF
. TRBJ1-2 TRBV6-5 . TGTGCCAGCAGTCTCGGGGGGGGAGGCTATGGCTACACCTTC CASSLGGGGYGYTF
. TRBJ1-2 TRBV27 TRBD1 TGTGCCAGCAGTTCTCGACAGGGACATGGCTACACCTTC CASSSRQGHGYTF
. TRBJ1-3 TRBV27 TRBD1 TGTGCCAGCAGTTTAGCCTCAGGGGGATCTGGAAACACCATATATTTT CASSLASGGSGNTIYF
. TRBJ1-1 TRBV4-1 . TGCGCCAGCAGCCAAGCATTCAGAATAAGGGGAAAAGCTTTCTTT CASSQAFRIRGKAFF
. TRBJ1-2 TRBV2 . TGTGCGCTGCCAGCAGTGACGGGACAACCGAACTATGGCTACACCTTC CALPAVTGQPNYGYTF
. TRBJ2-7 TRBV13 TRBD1 TGTGCCAGCAGCTTCCGGGACAGGGGGATCGACGAGCAGTACTTC CASSFRDRGIDEQYF